This TCR beta chain was documented in a study of shared clonotypes between healthy human individuals. Profiling relied on immunoSEQ multiplex PCR, and the TCRdb table lists in-frame clones only, not all of them. This sample has roughly 2.2 million clones; 85% to 95% occur once, and the top ten carry about 0.39%. Trimming left V 0 bases short and J 0 bases short, with 19 bases between. The germline gives CDR1 SQVTM, CDR2 ANQGSEA. The CDR3 extends over 18 amino acids. Sequenced: naive CD4+ T cells from PBMCs. The subset here: CD45RA+ positively selected. The receptor was derived from a young man in good health. Some clones in this sample may be carry-over from other donors' samples. This chain joins TRBV29-1 and TRBJ2-3, with D perhaps matching TRBD1 or TRBD2 (5 bases each). In DNA, the CDR3 is TGCAGCGTTGAAGATTGGGGACGGCATGATTATAGCACAGATACGCAGTATTTT. Amino acid sequence: CSVEDWGRHDYSTDTQYF.